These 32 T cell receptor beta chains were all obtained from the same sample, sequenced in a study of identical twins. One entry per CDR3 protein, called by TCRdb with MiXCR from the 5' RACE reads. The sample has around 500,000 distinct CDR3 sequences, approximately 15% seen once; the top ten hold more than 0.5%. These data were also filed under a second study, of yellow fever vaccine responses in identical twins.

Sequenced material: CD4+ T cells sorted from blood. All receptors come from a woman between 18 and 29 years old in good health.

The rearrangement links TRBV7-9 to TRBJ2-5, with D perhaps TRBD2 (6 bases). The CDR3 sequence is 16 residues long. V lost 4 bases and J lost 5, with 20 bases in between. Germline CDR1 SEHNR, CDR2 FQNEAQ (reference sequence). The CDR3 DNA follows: TGTGCCAGCAGCTCCACCCTTCGCGGGATAAGGGAGACCCAGTACTTC. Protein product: CASSSTLRGIRETQYF.

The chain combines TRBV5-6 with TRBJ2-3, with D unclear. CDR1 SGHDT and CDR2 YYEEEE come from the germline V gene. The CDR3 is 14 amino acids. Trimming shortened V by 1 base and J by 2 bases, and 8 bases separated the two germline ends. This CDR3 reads CASSLQVFTDTQYF. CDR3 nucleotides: TGTGCCAGCAGCTTGCAGGTTTTCACAGATACGCAGTATTTT.

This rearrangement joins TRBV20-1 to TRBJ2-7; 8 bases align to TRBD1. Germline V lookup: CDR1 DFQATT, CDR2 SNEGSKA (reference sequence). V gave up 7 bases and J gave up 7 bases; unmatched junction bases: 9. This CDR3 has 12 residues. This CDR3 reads CSVEDRAWEQYF. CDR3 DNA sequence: TGCAGTGTTGAGGACAGGGCATGGGAGCAGTACTTC.

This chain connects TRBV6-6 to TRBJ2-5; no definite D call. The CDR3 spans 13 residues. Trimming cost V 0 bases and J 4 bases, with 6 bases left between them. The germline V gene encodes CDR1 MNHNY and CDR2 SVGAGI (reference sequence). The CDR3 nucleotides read TGTGCCAGCAGTTACTCATTTCCAGAGACCCAGTACTTC. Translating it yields CASSYSFPETQYF.

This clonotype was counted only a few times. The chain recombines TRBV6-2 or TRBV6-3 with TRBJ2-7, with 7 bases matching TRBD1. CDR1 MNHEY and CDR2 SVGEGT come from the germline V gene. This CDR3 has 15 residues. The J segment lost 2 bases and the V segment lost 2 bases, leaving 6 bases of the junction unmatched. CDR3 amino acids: CASSYPGQRAYEQYF. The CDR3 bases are TGTGCCAGCAGTTACCCGGGACAGCGAGCCTACGAGCAGTACTTC.

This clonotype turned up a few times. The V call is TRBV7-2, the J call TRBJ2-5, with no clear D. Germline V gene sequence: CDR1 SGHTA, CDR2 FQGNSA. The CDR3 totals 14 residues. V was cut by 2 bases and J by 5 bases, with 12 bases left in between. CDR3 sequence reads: CASSLLWVGETQYF. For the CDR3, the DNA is TGTGCCAGCAGCTTACTATGGGTGGGGGAGACCCAGTACTTC.

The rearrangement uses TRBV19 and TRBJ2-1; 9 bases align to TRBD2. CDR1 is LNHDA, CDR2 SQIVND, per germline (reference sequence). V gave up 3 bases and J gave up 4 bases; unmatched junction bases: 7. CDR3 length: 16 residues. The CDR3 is CASSIDGTSSYNEQFF. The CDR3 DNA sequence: TGTGCCAGTAGTATTGATGGGACTAGCTCGTACAATGAGCAGTTCTTC.

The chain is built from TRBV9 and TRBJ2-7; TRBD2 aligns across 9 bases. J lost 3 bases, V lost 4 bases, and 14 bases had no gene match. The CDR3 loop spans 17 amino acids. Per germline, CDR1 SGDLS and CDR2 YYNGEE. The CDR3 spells CASSPHAGERGDYEQYF. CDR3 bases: TGTGCCAGCAGCCCCCACGCTGGGGAGCGGGGGGACTACGAGCAGTACTTC.

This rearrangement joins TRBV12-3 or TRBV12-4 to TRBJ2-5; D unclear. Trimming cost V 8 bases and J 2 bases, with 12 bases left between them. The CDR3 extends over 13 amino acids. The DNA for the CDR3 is TGTGCCAGCCAGGAGTGGGTACAAGAGACCCAGTACTTC. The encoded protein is CASQEWVQETQYF.

The CDR3 loop is CSTQWGSHNEQFF. The DNA for the CDR3 is TGCAGCACACAATGGGGCTCACACAATGAGCAGTTCTTC. The rearrangement joins TRBV29-1 to TRBJ2-1; TRBD1 is a possible D gene (5 bases). V was pared by 8 bases and J by 5 bases, with 16 bases between. Per germline, CDR1 SQVTM and CDR2 ANQGSEA. This CDR3 is built from 13 residues.

Written as DNA, the CDR3 is TGTGCCAGCAGTCCCACGCTTAGCGGGAGCTCCTACAATGAGCAGTTCTTC. Its translation: CASSPTLSGSSYNEQFF. The V and J genes are TRBV7-6 and TRBJ2-1; TRBD2 matches 9 bases. Germline V CDR1 and CDR2: SGHVS, FNYEAQ. J lost 0 bases, V lost 6 bases, and 9 bases had no gene match. The CDR3 is 17 amino acids. Complete variable domain (other parts from reference TRBV7-6 and TRBJ2-1): GAGVSQSPRYKVTKRGQDVALRCDPISGHVSLYWYRQALGQGPEFLTYFNYEAQQDKSGLPNDRFSAERPEGSISTLTIQRTEQRDSAMYRCASSPTLSGSSYNEQFFGPGTRLTVL.

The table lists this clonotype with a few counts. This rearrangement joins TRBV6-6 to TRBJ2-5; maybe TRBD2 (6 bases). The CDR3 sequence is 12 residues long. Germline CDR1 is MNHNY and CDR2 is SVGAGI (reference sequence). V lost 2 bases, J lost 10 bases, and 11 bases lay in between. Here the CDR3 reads CASSYLATDQYF. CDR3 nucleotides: TGTGCCAGCAGTTACCTAGCGACGGACCAGTACTTC.

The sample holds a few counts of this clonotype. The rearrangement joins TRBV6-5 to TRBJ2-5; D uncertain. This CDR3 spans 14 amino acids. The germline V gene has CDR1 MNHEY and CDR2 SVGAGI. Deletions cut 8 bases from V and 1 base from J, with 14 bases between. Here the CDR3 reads CASGFGGTQETQYF. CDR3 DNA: TGTGCCAGCGGTTTTGGCGGCACCCAAGAGACCCAGTACTTC.

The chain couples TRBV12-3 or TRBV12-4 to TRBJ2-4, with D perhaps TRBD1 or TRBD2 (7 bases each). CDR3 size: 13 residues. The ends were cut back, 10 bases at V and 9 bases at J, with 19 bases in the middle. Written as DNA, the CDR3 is TGTGCCACCAACACGGGGGGACAGACCATTCAGTACTTC. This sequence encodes CATNTGGQTIQYF.

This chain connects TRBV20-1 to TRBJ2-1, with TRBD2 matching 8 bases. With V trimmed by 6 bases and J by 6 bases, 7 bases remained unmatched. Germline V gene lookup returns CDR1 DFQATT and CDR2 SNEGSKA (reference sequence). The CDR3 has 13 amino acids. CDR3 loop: CSAPRGGGNEQFF. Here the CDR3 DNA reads TGCAGTGCCCCACGGGGGGGGGGCAATGAGCAGTTCTTC.

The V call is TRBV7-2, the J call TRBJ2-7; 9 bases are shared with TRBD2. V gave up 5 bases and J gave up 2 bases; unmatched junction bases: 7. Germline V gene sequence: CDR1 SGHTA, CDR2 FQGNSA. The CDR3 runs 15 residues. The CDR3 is CASSKGTSRAYEQYF. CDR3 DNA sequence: TGTGCCAGCAGCAAGGGGACTAGCAGGGCCTACGAGCAGTACTTC.

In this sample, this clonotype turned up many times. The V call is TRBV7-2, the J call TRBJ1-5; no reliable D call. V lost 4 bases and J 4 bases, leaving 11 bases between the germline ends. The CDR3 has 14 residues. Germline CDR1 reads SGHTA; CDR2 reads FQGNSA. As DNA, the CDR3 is TGTGCCAGCAGCTCCGTAGGAGGAAATCAGCCCCAGCATTTT. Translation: CASSSVGGNQPQHF. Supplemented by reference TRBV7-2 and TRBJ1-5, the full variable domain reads GAGVSQSPSNKVTEKGKDVELRCDPISGHTALYWYRQSLGQGLEFLIYFQGNSAPDKSGLPSDRFSAERTGGSVSTLTIQRTQQEDSAVYLCASSSVGGNQPQHFGDGTRLSIL.

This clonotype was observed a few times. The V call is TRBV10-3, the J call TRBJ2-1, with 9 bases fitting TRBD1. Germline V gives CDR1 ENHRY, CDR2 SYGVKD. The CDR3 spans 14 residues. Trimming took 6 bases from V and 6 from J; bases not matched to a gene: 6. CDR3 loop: CAISGDRDGNEQFF. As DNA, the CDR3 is TGTGCCATCAGCGGGGACAGGGATGGCAATGAGCAGTTCTTC.

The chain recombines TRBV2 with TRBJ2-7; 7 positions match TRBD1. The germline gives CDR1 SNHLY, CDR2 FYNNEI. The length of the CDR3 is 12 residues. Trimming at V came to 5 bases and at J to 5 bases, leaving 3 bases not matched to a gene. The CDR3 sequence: CASSYDRDEQYF. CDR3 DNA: TGTGCCAGCAGTTACGACAGGGACGAGCAGTACTTC.

CDR3: CASSVAPPDTQYF. The DNA of the CDR3 is TGTGCCAGCAGCGTGGCCCCCCCAGATACGCAGTATTTT. The chain joins TRBV7-3 to TRBJ2-3; no clear D. The CDR3 sequence is 13 residues long. The V gene's germline CDR1 is SGHTA and CDR2 FQGTGA. Trimming pared 5 bases from V and 4 bases from J, leaving 10 bases between.

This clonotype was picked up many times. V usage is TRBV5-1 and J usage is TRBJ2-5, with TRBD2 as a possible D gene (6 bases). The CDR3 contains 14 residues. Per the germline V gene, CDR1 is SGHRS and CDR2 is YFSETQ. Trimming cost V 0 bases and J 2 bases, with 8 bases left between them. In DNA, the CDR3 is TGCGCCAGCAGCTTGGTTGGGGGGCAAGAGACCCAGTACTTC. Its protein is CASSLVGGQETQYF.

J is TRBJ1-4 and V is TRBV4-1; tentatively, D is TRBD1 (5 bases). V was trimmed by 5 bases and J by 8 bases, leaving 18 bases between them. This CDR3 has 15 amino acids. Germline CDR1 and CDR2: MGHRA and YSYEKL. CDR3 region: CASSGTGTGREKLFF. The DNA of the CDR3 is TGCGCCAGCAGCGGCACCGGGACGGGAAGGGAAAAACTGTTTTTT.

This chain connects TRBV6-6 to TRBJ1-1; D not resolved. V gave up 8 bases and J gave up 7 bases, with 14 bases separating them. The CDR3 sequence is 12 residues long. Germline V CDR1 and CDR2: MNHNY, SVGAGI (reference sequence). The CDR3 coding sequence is TGTGCCAGCGGCTCAGGTGGTTTTGAAGCTTTCTTT. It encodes CASGSGGFEAFF.

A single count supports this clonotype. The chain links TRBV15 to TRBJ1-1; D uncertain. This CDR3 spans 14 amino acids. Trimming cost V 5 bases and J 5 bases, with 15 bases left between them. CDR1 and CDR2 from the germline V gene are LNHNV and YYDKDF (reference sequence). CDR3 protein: CATSEIRTGTEAFF. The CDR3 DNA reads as TGTGCCACCAGCGAGATCCGCACGGGGACTGAAGCTTTCTTT.

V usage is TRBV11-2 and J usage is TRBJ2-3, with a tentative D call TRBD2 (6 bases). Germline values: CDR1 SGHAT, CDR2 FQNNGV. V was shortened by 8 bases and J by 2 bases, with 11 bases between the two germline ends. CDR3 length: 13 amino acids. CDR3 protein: CASGTQITDTQYF. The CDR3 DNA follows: TGTGCCAGCGGGACTCAAATCACAGATACGCAGTATTTT.

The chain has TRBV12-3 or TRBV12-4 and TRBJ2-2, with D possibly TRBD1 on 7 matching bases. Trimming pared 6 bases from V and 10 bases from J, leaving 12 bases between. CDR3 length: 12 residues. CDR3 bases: TGTGCCAGCAGGCAGGGGGGTGAGGAGCTGTTTTTT. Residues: CASRQGGEELFF.

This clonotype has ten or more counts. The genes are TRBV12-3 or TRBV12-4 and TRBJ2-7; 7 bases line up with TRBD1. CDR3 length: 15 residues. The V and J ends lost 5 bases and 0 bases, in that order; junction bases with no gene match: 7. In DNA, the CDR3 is TGTGCCAGCAGTAAATCCCCAGGGGGCTCCTACGAGCAGTACTTC. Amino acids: CASSKSPGGSYEQYF.

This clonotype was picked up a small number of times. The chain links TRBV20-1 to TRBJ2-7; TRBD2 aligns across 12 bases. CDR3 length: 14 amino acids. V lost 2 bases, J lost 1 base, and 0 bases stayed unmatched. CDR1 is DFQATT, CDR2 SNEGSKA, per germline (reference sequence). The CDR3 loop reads CSARLAGGSYEQYF. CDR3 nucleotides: TGCAGTGCTAGACTAGCGGGAGGGTCCTACGAGCAGTACTTC.

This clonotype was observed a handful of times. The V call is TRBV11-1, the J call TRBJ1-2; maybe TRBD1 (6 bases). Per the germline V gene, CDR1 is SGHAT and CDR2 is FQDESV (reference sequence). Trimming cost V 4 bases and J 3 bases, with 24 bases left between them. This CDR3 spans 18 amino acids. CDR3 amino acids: CASSSSVSRGGGDYGYTF. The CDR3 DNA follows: TGTGCCAGCAGCTCCTCAGTTTCCAGGGGAGGGGGAGACTATGGCTACACCTTC. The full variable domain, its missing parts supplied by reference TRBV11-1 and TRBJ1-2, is EAEVAQSPRYKITEKSQAVAFWCDPISGHATLYWYRQILGQGPELLVQFQDESVVDDSQLPKDRFSAERLKGVDSTLKIQPAELGDSAMYLCASSSSVSRGGGDYGYTFGSGTRLTVV.

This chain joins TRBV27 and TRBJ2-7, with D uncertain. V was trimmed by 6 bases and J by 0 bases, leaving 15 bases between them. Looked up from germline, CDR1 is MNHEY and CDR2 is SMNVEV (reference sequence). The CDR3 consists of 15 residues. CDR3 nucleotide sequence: TGTGCCAGCAGAGAATCAAGGTCTATCTCCTACGAGCAGTACTTC. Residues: CASRESRSISYEQYF.

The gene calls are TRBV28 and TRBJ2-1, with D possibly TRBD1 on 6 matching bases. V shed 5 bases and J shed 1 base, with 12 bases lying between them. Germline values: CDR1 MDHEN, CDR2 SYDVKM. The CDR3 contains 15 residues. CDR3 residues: CASSIPQGSYNEQFF. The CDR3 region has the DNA TGTGCCAGCAGTATCCCACAGGGTTCCTACAATGAGCAGTTCTTC.

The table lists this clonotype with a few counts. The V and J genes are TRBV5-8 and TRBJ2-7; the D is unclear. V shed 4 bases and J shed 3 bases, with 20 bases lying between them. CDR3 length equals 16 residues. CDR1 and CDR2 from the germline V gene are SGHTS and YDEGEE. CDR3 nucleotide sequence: TGTGCCAGCAGCCCTGATCCCTCAGGAATAGGCTACGAGCAGTACTTC. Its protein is CASSPDPSGIGYEQYF.